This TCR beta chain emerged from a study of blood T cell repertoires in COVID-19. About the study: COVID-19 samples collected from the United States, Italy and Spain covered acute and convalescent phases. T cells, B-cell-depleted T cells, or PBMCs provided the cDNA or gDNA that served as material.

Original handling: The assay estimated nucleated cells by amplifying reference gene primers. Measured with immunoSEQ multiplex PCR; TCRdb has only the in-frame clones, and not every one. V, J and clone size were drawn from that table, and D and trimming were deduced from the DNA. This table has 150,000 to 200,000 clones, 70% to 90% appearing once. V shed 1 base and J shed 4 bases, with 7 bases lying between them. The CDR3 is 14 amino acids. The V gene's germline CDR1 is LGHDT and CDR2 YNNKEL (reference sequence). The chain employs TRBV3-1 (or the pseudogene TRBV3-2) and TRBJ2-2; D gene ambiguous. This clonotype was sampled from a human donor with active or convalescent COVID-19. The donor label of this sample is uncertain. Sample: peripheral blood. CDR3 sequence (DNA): TGTGCCAGCAGCCAAGGGCTGCCCACCGGGGAGCTGTTTTTT. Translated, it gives CASSQGLPTGELFF.